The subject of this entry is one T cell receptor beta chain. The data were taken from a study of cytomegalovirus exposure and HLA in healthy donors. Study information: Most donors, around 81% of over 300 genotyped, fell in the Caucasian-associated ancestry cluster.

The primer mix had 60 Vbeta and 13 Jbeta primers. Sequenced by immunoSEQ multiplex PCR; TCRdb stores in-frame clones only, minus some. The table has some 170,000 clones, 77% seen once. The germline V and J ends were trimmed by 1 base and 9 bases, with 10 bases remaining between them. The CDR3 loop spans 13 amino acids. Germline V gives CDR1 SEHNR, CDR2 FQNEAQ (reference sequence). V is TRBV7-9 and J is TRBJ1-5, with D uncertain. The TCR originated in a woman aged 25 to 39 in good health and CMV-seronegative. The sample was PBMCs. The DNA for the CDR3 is TGTGCCAGCAGCTTAGGGGAGGGTCGGCCCCAGCATTTT. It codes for CASSLGEGRPQHF.